This T cell receptor (beta chain) emerged from a study of blood T cell repertoires in COVID-19. Turning to the study itself: Sample material is recorded as cDNA or gDNA derived from T cells, B-cell-depleted T cells, or PBMCs.

Original processing notes: The authors estimated nucleated cell counts from reference gene primer amplification. Here immunoSEQ multiplex PCR was the method, and the copy in TCRdb shows in-frame clones only, minus some. Clonal size and the V and J genes are those of that table, whereas D and trimming came from the DNA. The table lists 140,000 to 150,000 clones, 70% to 90% of them singletons. In assigning cohorts, the study relied on participant-reported clinical history. For recovered donors of Cohort 3, there were two negative PCRs, clearance, or symptom resolution. The V segment lost 9 bases and the J segment 2 bases; nucleotides outside the gene matches: 4. This CDR3 is built from 14 residues. Germline V lookup: CDR1 ENHRY, CDR2 SYGVKD.

This receptor was obtained from a man aged 45-65 years who had recovered from COVID-19. The rearrangement uses TRBV10-3 and TRBJ1-5, with TRBD1 matching over 10 bases. The sample was PBMCs or T cells enriched from blood (not recorded which). CDR3 amino acids: CAIAGTGGNQPQHF. For the CDR3, the DNA is TGTGCCATAGCCGGGACAGGGGGCAATCAGCCCCAGCATTTT.